A single sample is the source of the 5 T cell receptor beta chains below, sequenced in a study of CD8 T cells in ankylosing spondylitis. MiXCR was run by TCRdb on the 5' RACE reads, yielding one entry per CDR3 protein. This sample has some 130,000 distinct CDR3 sequences, with just under 7.5% found just once. Sequencing was done on a sample of blood, either unsorted or a sorted T cell fraction (not recorded which). The receptors derive from a female donor with ankylosing spondylitis or in good health (not recorded which).

This clonotype was recorded at least ten times. The genes are TRBV20-1 and TRBJ2-3; TRBD1 matches 7 bases. V shed 6 bases and J 1 base; nucleotides not matched to a gene: 4. Germline-derived CDR1 and CDR2 are DFQATT and SNEGSKA (reference sequence). This CDR3 comprises 13 residues. CDR3 sequence: CSAVTGGTDTQYF. The DNA of the CDR3 is TGCAGTGCCGTTACAGGGGGCACAGATACGCAGTATTTT.

Many counts were recorded for this clonotype. This sequence joins TRBV20-1 and TRBJ2-5; 8 bases fit TRBD1. This CDR3 contains 14 residues. The ends lost 3 bases at V and 3 bases at J; junction bases unmatched: 6. Looked up from germline, CDR1 is DFQATT and CDR2 is SNEGSKA (reference sequence). CDR3 loop: CSASLYRGEETQYF. The CDR3 DNA reads TGCAGTGCTAGTCTTTACAGGGGGGAAGAGACCCAGTACTTC.

This clonotype was counted ten times or more. The chain combines TRBV5-1 with TRBJ2-1, with TRBD1 matching over 11 bases. V trimming: 4 bases; J trimming: 10 bases; junction bases outside the gene matches: 4. This CDR3 is 13 amino acids long. Germline V gene lookup returns CDR1 SGHRS and CDR2 YFSETQ. The DNA for the CDR3 is TGCGCCAGCAGCGCCGGACAGGGGGCGGAGCAGTTCTTC. It is translated as CASSAGQGAEQFF. Full variable domain (rest looked up from reference TRBV5-1 and TRBJ2-1): KAGVTQTPRYLIKTRGQQVTLSCSPISGHRSVSWYQQTPGQGLQFLFEYFSETQRNKGNFPGRFSGRQFSNSRSEMNVSTLELGDSALYLCASSAGQGAEQFFGPGTRLTVL.

This clonotype was counted a few times. The CDR3 DNA reads as TGTGCCAGCAGTGCGACAGGGTACAACACCGGGGAGCTGTTTTTT. Encoded protein: CASSATGYNTGELFF. The V and J genes are TRBV2 and TRBJ2-2, with 7 positions matching TRBD1. The CDR3 sequence is 15 residues long. Germline V gene data show CDR1 as SNHLY and CDR2 as FYNNEI. The J segment lost 2 bases and the V segment lost 4 bases, leaving 4 bases of the junction unmatched.

This clonotype was seen at least ten times. The V call is TRBV9, the J call TRBJ1-2; TRBD1 aligns across 8 bases. J was trimmed by 7 bases and V by 7 bases; bases with no gene match: 6. This CDR3 comprises 12 residues. The V gene's germline CDR1 is SGDLS and CDR2 YYNGEE. Here the CDR3 DNA reads TGTGCCAGCGCTGACAGGGGAGTTGGCTACACCTTC. Its translation: CASADRGVGYTF.